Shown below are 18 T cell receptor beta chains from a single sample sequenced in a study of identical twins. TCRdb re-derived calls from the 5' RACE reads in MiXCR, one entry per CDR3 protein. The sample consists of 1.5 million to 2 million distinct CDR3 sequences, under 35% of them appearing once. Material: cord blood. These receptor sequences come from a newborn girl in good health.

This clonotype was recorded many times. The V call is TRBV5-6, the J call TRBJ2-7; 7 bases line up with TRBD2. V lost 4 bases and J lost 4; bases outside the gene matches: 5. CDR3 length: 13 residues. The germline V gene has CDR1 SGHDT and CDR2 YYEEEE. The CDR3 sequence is CASSRLATYEQYF. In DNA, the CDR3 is TGTGCCAGCAGCCGACTAGCTACTTACGAGCAGTACTTC.

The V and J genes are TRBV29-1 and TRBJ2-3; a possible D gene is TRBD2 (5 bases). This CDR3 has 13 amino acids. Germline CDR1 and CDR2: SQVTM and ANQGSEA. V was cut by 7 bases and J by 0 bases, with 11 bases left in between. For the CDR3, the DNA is TGCAGCGGGAGGACCACTAGCACAGATACGCAGTATTTT. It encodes CSGRTTSTDTQYF.

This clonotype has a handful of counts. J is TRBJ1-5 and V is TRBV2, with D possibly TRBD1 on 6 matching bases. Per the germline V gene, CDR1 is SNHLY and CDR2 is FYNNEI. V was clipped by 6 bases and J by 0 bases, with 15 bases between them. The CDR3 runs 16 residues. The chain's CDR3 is CASSTPTGYSNQPQHF. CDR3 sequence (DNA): TGTGCCAGCAGCACCCCGACAGGCTATAGCAATCAGCCCCAGCATTTT.

The CDR3 is CASSPGVAAPYEQYF. CDR3 bases: TGTGCCAGCTCACCAGGGGTAGCGGCCCCCTACGAGCAGTACTTC. V is TRBV18 and J is TRBJ2-4; a possible D gene is TRBD2 (6 bases). The J call is uncertain, as TRBJ2-7 better fits the DNA end. The germline V gene encodes CDR1 KGHSH and CDR2 LQKENI. The CDR3 covers 15 residues.

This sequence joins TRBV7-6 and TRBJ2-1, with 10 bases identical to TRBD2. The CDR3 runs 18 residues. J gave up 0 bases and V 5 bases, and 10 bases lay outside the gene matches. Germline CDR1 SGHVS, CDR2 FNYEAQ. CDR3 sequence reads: CASSDGTSDLSSYNEQFF. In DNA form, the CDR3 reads TGTGCCAGCAGCGACGGGACTAGCGACCTCAGCTCCTACAATGAGCAGTTCTTC.

CDR3 sequence (DNA): TGTGCCAGCAGCCGTAGCGCTGGAGAGACCCAGTACTTC. It encodes CASSRSAGETQYF. The V gene is TRBV4-2, the J gene TRBJ2-5, with a weak D call TRBD2 (5 bases). This CDR3 comprises 13 residues. The V and J ends lost 4 bases and 4 bases respectively, with 10 bases between them. Germline CDR1 and CDR2: LGHNA and YNFKEQ.

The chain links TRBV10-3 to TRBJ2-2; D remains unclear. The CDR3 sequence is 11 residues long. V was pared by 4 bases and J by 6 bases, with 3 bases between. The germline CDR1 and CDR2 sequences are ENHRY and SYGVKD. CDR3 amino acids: CAISVSGELFF. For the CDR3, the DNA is TGTGCCATCAGTGTCTCCGGGGAGCTGTTTTTT.

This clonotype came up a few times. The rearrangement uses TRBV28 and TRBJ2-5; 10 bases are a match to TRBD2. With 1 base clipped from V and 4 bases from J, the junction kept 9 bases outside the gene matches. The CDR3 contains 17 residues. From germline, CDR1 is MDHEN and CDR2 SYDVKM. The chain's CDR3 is CASSLYTGLAAIETQYF. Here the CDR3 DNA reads TGTGCCAGCAGTTTATACACCGGACTAGCGGCGATAGAGACCCAGTACTTC.

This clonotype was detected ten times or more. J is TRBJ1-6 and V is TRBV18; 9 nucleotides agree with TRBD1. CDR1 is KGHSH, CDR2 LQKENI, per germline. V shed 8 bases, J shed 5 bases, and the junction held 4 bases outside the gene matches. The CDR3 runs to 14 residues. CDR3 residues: CASSRDRDNSPLHF. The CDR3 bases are TGTGCCAGCAGCCGGGACAGGGATAATTCACCCCTCCACTTT.

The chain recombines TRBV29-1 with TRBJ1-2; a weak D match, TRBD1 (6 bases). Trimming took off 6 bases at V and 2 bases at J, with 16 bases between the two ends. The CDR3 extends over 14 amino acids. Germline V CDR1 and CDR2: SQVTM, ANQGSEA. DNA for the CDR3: TGCAGCGTGGGGAGGGGGGCGGACAACTATGGCTACACCTTC. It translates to CSVGRGADNYGYTF.

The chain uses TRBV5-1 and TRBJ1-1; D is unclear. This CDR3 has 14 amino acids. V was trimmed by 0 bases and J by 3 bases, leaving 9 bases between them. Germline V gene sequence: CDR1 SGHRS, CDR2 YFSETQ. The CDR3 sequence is CASSLGGLDTEAFF. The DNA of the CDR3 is TGCGCCAGCAGCTTGGGCGGACTGGACACTGAAGCTTTCTTT.

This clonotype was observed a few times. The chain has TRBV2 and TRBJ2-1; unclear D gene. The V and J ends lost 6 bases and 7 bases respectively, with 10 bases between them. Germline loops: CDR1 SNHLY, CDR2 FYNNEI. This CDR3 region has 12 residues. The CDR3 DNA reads TGTGCCAGCAGCTATCAGCGTAATGAGCAGTTCTTC. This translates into CASSYQRNEQFF.

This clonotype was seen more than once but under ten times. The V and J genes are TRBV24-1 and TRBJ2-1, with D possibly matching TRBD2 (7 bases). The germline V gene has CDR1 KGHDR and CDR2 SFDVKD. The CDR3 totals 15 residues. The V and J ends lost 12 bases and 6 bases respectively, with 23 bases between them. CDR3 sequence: CAGGAGAARINEQFF. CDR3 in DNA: TGTGCCGGGGGGGCTGGAGCTGCGCGTATCAATGAGCAGTTCTTC.

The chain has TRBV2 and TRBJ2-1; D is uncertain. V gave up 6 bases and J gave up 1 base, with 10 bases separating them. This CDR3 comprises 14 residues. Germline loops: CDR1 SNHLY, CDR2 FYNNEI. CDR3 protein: CASRDLGSYNEQFF. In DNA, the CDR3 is TGTGCCAGCAGAGATCTAGGATCCTACAATGAGCAGTTCTTC. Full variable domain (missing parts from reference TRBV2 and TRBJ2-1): EPEVTQTPSHQVTQMGQEVILRCVPISNHLYFYWYRQILGQKVEFLVSFYNNEISEKSEIFDDQFSVERPDGSNFTLKIRSTKLEDSAMYFCASRDLGSYNEQFFGPGTRLTVL.

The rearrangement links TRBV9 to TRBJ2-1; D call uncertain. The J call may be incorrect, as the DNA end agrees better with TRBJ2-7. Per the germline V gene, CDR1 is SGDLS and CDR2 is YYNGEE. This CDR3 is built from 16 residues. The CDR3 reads CASSVAGSGSYNEQYF. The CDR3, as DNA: TGTGCCAGCAGCGTAGCTGGCTCCGGCTCCTACAATGAGCAGTACTTC.

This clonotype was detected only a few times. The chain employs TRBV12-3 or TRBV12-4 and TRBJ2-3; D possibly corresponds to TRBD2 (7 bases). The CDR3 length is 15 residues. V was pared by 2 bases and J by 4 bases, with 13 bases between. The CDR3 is CASSLLAGAPDTQYF. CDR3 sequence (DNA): TGTGCCAGCAGTTTATTGGCGGGGGCCCCAGATACGCAGTATTTT.

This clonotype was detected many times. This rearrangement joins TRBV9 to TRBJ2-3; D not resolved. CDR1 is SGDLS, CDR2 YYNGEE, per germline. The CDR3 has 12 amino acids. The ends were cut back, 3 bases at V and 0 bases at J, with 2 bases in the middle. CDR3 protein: CASSASTDTQYF. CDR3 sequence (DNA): TGTGCCAGCAGCGCTAGCACAGATACGCAGTATTTT.

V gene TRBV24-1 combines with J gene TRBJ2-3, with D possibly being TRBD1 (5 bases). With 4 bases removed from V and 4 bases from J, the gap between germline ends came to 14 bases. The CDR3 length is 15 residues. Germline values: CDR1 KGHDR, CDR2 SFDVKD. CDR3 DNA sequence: TGTGCCACCAGTGACCCTCGATCCAGGGCAGATACGCAGTATTTT. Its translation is CATSDPRSRADTQYF.